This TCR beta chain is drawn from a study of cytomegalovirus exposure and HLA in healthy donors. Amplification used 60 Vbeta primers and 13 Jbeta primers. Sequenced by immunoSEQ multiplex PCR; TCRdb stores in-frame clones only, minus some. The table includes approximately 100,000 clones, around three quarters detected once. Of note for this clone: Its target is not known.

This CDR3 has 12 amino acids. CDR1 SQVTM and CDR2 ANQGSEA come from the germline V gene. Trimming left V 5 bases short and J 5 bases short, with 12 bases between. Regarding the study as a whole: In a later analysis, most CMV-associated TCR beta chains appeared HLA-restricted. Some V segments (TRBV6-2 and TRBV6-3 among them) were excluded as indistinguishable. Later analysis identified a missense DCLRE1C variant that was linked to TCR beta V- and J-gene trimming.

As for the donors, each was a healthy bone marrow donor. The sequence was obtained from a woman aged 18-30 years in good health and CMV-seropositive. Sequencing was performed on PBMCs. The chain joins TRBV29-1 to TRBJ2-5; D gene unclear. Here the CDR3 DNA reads TGCAGCGTTCGACAAGGCCGGGAGACCCAGTACTTC. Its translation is CSVRQGRETQYF. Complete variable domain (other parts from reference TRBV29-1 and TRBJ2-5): SAVISQKPSRDICQRGTSLTIQCQVDSQVTMMFWYRQQPGQSLTLIATANQGSEATYESGFVIDKFPISRPNLTFSTLTVSNMSPEDSSIYLCSVRQGRETQYFGPGTRLLVL.